Below, 23 T cell receptor beta chains from the same sample are listed, as sequenced in a study of blood T cell repertoires in COVID-19. TCRdb's copy holds only in-frame clones and misses some; the assay was immunoSEQ multiplex PCR. Here the sample spans under 300,000 clones, roughly 86% being singletons. The sample taken for sequencing was peripheral blood. These receptors originate from an elderly man with acute or convalescent COVID-19.

The CDR3 sequence is CASRFGGQETQYF. CDR3 in DNA: TGTGCCAGCAGGTTTGGAGGGCAAGAGACCCAGTACTTC. The V and J genes are TRBV5-4 and TRBJ2-5; tentative D call: TRBD2 (6 bases). Germline lookup yields CDR1 SGHNT and CDR2 YYREEE (reference sequence). The CDR3 extends over 13 amino acids. Trimming took 5 bases from V and 2 from J, leaving 10 bases between them. Combining the CDR3 with reference TRBV5-4 and TRBJ2-5 gives the whole variable domain ETGVTQSPTHLIKTRGQQVTLRCSSQSGHNTVSWYQQALGQGPQFIFQYYREEENGRGNFPPRFSGLQFPNYSSELNVNALELDDSALYLCASRFGGQETQYFGPGTRLLVL.

The chain links TRBV5-1 to TRBJ1-1; 8 nucleotides match TRBD1. Germline assignment: CDR1 SGHRS and CDR2 YFSETQ. J was trimmed by 1 base and V by 3 bases; bases with no gene match: 5. CDR3 length: 15 amino acids. In DNA form, the CDR3 reads TGCGCCAGCAGCTCCGCCGGGACAGGGAACACTGAAGCTTTCTTT. Its translation is CASSSAGTGNTEAFF.

The chain recombines TRBV7-2 with TRBJ1-6; the D gene is possibly TRBD1 (5 bases). The CDR3 consists of 15 residues. Germline lookup yields CDR1 SGHTA and CDR2 FQGNSA. Between the trimmed V and J ends, which lost 1 base and 12 bases, there was a span of 16 bases. CDR3 DNA: TGTGCCAGCAGCTTAGGGGGCAGTTCGTCGGAACCCCTCCACTTT. This gives the protein CASSLGGSSSEPLHF. Looking up the rest from reference TRBV7-2 and TRBJ1-6 gives the full variable domain: GAGVSQSPSNKVTEKGKDVELRCDPISGHTALYWYRQSLGQGLEFLIYFQGNSAPDKSGLPSDRFSAERTGGSVSTLTIQRTQQEDSAVYLCASSLGGSSSEPLHFGNGTRLTVT.

This clone was picked up one time. The chain uses TRBV5-1 and TRBJ2-7; a possible D gene is TRBD2 (6 bases). This CDR3 region has 14 residues. Per the germline V gene, CDR1 is SGHRS and CDR2 is YFSETQ. The germline V and J ends were trimmed by 0 bases and 6 bases, with 13 bases remaining between them. The CDR3 reads CASSLALQEGEQYF. The CDR3 DNA reads TGCGCCAGCAGCTTGGCGCTCCAGGAGGGCGAGCAGTACTTC.

The chain's CDR3 is CASSRKPGTGTYEQYF. For the CDR3, the DNA is TGTGCCAGCAGCCGAAAGCCTGGGACAGGTACCTACGAGCAGTACTTC. The chain uses TRBV3-1 (or the pseudogene TRBV3-2) and TRBJ2-7; 8 positions agree with TRBD1. The germline gives CDR1 LGHDT, CDR2 YNNKEL (reference sequence). The CDR3 covers 16 residues. With V trimmed by 4 bases and J by 2 bases, 10 bases remained unmatched.

The chain uses TRBV27 and TRBJ2-1, with 9 nucleotides matching TRBD2. The CDR3 is made up of 13 amino acids. Germline assignment: CDR1 MNHEY and CDR2 SMNVEV (reference sequence). The J segment lost 10 bases and the V segment lost 1 base, leaving 2 bases of the junction unmatched. Here the CDR3 reads CASSLWAGGEQFF. CDR3 nucleotide sequence: TGTGCCAGCAGTTTATGGGCGGGGGGGGAGCAGTTCTTC.

This chain connects TRBV7-8 to TRBJ2-1; TRBD1 matches 8 bases. Germline values: CDR1 SGHVS, CDR2 FQNEAQ. The CDR3 length is 15 residues. J was trimmed by 4 bases and V by 2 bases; bases with no gene match: 4. CDR3 residues: CASSLRDRLYNEQFF. The CDR3 DNA follows: TGTGCCAGCAGCTTAAGGGACAGGCTTTACAATGAGCAGTTCTTC.

This sequence joins TRBV23-1 and TRBJ2-6; perhaps TRBD1 as D (6 bases). TRBV23-1 is an ORF for which the function is uncertain. The CDR3 is made up of 18 amino acids. Between the trimmed V and J ends, which lost 4 bases and 2 bases, there was a span of 18 bases. CDR3 sequence (DNA): TGCGCCAGCAGTCTTTACAGGGATCTGGCGGCTGGGGCCAACGTCCTGACTTTC. Translated: CASSLYRDLAAGANVLTF.

This chain uses TRBV3-1 (or the pseudogene TRBV3-2) with TRBJ1-4, with no clear D. This CDR3 comprises 13 residues. V was shortened by 4 bases and J by 12 bases, with 15 bases between the two germline ends. CDR1 and CDR2 from the germline V gene are LGHDT and YNNKEL (reference sequence). The CDR3 DNA sequence: TGTGCCAGCAGCCTCCGGACTCACAGCGAACTGTTTTTT. Protein product: CASSLRTHSELFF.

The chain is built from TRBV7-8 and TRBJ2-5; D gene unclear. This CDR3 is built from 12 residues. Germline V lookup: CDR1 SGHVS, CDR2 FQNEAQ. The V end lost 5 bases, the J end lost 4 bases, and 8 bases lay between the germline ends. The DNA for the CDR3 is TGTGCCAGCAGCCTTATCGGAGAGACCCAGTACTTC. The encoded protein is CASSLIGETQYF.

The chain is built from TRBV2 and TRBJ2-1; 7 bases are a match to TRBD1. Germline lookup yields CDR1 SNHLY and CDR2 FYNNEI. The length of the CDR3 is 15 residues. The V segment lost 2 bases and the J segment 1 base; nucleotides outside the gene matches: 2. The chain's CDR3 is CASSEQGDSYNEQFF. The DNA for the CDR3 is TGTGCCAGCAGTGAACAGGGGGATTCCTACAATGAGCAGTTCTTC.

The chain recombines TRBV9 with TRBJ2-3; 10 bases align to TRBD2. V was pared by 0 bases and J by 2 bases, with 6 bases of the junction left unmatched. The V gene's germline CDR1 is SGDLS and CDR2 YYNGEE. This CDR3 has 17 residues. This CDR3 reads CASSVGTSGYHTDTQYF. The CDR3 nucleotides are TGTGCCAGCAGCGTAGGGACTAGCGGATACCACACAGATACGCAGTATTTT.

A single count supports this clone. The CDR3 protein is CASSAEARKIYNEQFF. DNA for the CDR3: TGTGCCAGCAGTGCCGAGGCGCGGAAGATCTACAATGAGCAGTTCTTC. The chain uses TRBV28 and TRBJ2-1; no definite D call. Per the germline V gene, CDR1 is MDHEN and CDR2 is SYDVKM. CDR3 size: 16 residues. V gave up 5 bases and J gave up 3 bases, with 17 bases separating them.

This chain links TRBV6-2 or TRBV6-3 with TRBJ2-2; D remains unclear. CDR1 is MNHEY, CDR2 SVGEGT, per germline. The CDR3 sequence is 12 residues long. V lost 2 bases and J lost 8, with 6 bases in between. The DNA for the CDR3 is TGTGCCAGCAGTTACCCCCAGGGGGAGCTGTTTTTT. It is translated as CASSYPQGELFF.

This chain joins TRBV10-3 and TRBJ1-5; 7 bases are a match to TRBD1. Per the germline V gene, CDR1 is ENHRY and CDR2 is SYGVKD. The V and J ends lost 0 bases and 1 base, in that order; junction bases with no gene match: 3. This CDR3 contains 16 residues. The DNA of the CDR3 is TGTGCCATCAGTGAGTCGAAGGGGGCGAGCAATCAGCCCCAGCATTTT. It codes for CAISESKGASNQPQHF.

This chain joins TRBV28 and TRBJ1-1, with 7 bases that match TRBD1. This CDR3 is 13 amino acids long. Germline-derived CDR1 and CDR2 are MDHEN and SYDVKM. V lost 4 bases to trimming and J lost 5 bases; unmatched junction nucleotides: 4. In DNA, the CDR3 is TGTGCCAGCAGTTACAGGGGACGGACTGAAGCTTTCTTT. This gives the protein CASSYRGRTEAFF. Full variable domain (outside the CDR3, taken from reference TRBV28 and TRBJ1-1): DVKVTQSSRYLVKRTGEKVFLECVQDMDHENMFWYRQDPGLGLRLIYFSYDVKMKEKGDIPEGYSVSREKKERFSLILESASTNQTSMYLCASSYRGRTEAFFGQGTRLTVV.

There are a few counts of this clone. The rearrangement joins TRBV10-3 to TRBJ1-5; D perhaps matches TRBD1 (5 bases). The length of the CDR3 is 15 residues. Germline-derived CDR1 and CDR2 are ENHRY and SYGVKD. V lost 3 bases and J lost 2, with 11 bases in between. DNA of the CDR3: TGTGCCATCAGTGACCTTGGAGGGGGCAATCAGCCCCAGCATTTT. Its protein is CAISDLGGGNQPQHF.

This clone was detected only once. The chain carries TRBV4-3 and TRBJ2-2; D might be TRBD1 (5 bases). The CDR3 is 15 residues long. The germline V gene encodes CDR1 LGHNA and CDR2 YSLEER. With 0 bases removed from V and 6 bases from J, the gap between germline ends came to 11 bases. CDR3 nucleotides: TGCGCCAGCAGCCAAGAGGCAGGGTTCCCCGGGGAGCTGTTTTTT. Translated, it gives CASSQEAGFPGELFF.

This chain uses TRBV10-3 with TRBJ1-2; D might be TRBD1 (5 bases). The V and J ends lost 7 bases and 6 bases respectively, with 15 bases between them. The V gene's germline CDR1 is ENHRY and CDR2 SYGVKD. The CDR3 has 13 amino acids. Here the CDR3 reads CAITPLQGDGYTF. CDR3 coding DNA: TGTGCCATCACCCCACTGCAAGGGGATGGCTACACCTTC.

The chain carries TRBV5-1 and TRBJ1-1, with 7 bases fitting TRBD1. Germline assignment: CDR1 SGHRS and CDR2 YFSETQ. J gave up 4 bases and V 4 bases, and 10 bases lay outside the gene matches. This CDR3 spans 15 amino acids. CDR3 DNA sequence: TGCGCCAGCAGCCTATCGACAGGGACGGGCACTGAAGCTTTCTTT. Amino acids: CASSLSTGTGTEAFF.

The chain is built from TRBV6-6 and TRBJ2-7, with D possibly being TRBD1 (7 bases). The V end lost 7 bases, the J end lost 0 bases, and 19 bases lay between the germline ends. CDR1 is MNHNY and CDR2 is SVGAGI in the germline V gene (reference sequence). The CDR3 consists of 16 residues. CDR3 DNA sequence: TGTGCCAGCACATCCGGCCCCCAGGGGGGCTCCTACGAGCAGTACTTC. Protein: CASTSGPQGGSYEQYF.

This chain uses TRBV18 with TRBJ2-7; a possible D gene is TRBD2 (5 bases). The CDR3 has 12 amino acids. The V and J ends lost 3 bases and 3 bases respectively, with 6 bases between them. Per the germline V gene, CDR1 is KGHSH and CDR2 is LQKENI. The CDR3 nucleotides read TGTGCCAGCTCACCGAGGGTCTACGAGCAGTACTTC. This codes for CASSPRVYEQYF.

V and J are TRBV23-1 and TRBJ2-7; D might be TRBD2 (6 bases). TRBV23-1 is an ORF, and what it does is uncertain. The CDR3 extends over 16 amino acids. Trimming pared 0 bases from V and 0 bases from J, leaving 12 bases between. The DNA for the CDR3 is TGCGCCAGCAGTCAATCGCGGGGACTGAGCTCCTACGAGCAGTACTTC. Residues: CASSQSRGLSSYEQYF.